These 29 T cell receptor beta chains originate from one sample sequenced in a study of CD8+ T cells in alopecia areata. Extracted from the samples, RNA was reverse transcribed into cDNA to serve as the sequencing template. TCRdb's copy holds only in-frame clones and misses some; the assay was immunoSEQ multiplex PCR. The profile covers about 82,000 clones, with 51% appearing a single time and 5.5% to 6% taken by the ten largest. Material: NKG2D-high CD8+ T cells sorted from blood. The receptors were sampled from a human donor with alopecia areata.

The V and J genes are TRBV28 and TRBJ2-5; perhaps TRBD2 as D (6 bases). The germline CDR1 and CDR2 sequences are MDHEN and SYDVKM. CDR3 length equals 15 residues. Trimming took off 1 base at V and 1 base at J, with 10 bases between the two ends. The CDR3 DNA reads TGTGCCAGCAGTTTATCGGGAGCCCCCCAAGAGACCCAGTACTTC. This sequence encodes CASSLSGAPQETQYF.

For the CDR3, the DNA is TGCGCCAGCAGCCCCGTGGGAGATACGCAGTATTTT. This encodes CASSPVGDTQYF. This chain links TRBV5-1 with TRBJ2-3; D gene ambiguous. Germline-derived CDR1 and CDR2 are SGHRS and YFSETQ. Trimming shortened V by 4 bases and J by 5 bases, and 8 bases separated the two germline ends. The CDR3 sequence is 12 residues long.

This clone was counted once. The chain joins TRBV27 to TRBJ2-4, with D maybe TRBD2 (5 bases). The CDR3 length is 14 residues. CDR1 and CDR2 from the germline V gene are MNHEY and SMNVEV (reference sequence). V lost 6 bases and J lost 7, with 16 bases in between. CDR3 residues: CASRGRLAGNIQYF. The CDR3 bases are TGTGCCAGCAGAGGTCGGCTAGCAGGCAACATTCAGTACTTC.

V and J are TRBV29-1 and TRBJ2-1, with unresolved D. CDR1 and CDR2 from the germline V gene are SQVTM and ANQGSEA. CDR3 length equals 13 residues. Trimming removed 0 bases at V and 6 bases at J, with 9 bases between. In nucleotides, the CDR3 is TGCAGCGTTGAAGAACCCCCCCTCAATGAGCAGTTCTTC. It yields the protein CSVEEPPLNEQFF.

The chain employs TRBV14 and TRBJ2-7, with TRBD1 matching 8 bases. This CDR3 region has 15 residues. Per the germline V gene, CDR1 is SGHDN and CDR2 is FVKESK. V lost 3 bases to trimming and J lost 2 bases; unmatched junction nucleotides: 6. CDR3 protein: CASSHYPGGPYEQYF. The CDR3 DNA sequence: TGTGCCAGCAGCCATTACCCAGGGGGCCCCTACGAGCAGTACTTC.

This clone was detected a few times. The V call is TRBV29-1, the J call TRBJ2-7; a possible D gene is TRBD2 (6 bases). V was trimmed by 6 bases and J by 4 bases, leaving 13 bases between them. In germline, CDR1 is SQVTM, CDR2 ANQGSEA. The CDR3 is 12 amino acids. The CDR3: CSVMGRGYEQYF. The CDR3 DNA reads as TGCAGCGTGATGGGCCGGGGGTACGAGCAGTACTTC.

CDR3 sequence: CASSPGLSGANVLTF. CDR3 sequence (DNA): TGTGCCAGCAGCCCAGGACTGTCTGGGGCCAACGTCCTGACTTTC. The chain carries TRBV5-6 and TRBJ2-6; perhaps TRBD2 as D (5 bases). Per germline, CDR1 SGHDT and CDR2 YYEEEE. The length of the CDR3 is 15 residues. V lost 4 bases to trimming and J lost 1 base, with 9 bases between them.

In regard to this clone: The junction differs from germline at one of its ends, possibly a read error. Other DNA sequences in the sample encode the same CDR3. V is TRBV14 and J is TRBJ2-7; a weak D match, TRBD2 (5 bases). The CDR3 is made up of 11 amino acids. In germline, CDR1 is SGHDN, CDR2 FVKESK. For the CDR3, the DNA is TGTGCCAGCAGCCCGGGGTACGAACAGTACTTC. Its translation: CASSPGYEQYF.

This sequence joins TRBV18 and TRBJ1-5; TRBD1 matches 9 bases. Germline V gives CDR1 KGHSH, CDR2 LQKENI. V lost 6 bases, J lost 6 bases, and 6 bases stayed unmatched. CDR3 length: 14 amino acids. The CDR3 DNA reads TGTGCCAGCTCGCGGGGACAGGGTTTTCAGCCCCAGCATTTT. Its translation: CASSRGQGFQPQHF.

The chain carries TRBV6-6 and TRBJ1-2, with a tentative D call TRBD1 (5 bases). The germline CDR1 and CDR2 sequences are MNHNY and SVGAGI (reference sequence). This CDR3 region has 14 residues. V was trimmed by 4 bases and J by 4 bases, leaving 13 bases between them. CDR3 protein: CASSSPTDLYGYTF. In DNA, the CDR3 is TGTGCCAGCAGTTCCCCGACAGACCTCTATGGCTACACCTTC.

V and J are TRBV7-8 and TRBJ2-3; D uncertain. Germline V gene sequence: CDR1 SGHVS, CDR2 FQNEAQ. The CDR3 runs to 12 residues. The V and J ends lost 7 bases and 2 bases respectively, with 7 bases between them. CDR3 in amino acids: CASTLFTDTQYF. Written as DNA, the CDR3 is TGTGCCAGCACCCTTTTCACAGATACGCAGTATTTT.

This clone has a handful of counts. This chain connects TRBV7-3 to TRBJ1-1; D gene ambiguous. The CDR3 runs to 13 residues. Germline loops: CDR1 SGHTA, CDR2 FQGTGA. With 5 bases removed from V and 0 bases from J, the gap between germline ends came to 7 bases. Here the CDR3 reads CASSPIMNTEAFF. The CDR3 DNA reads TGTGCCAGCAGCCCCATTATGAACACTGAAGCTTTCTTT.

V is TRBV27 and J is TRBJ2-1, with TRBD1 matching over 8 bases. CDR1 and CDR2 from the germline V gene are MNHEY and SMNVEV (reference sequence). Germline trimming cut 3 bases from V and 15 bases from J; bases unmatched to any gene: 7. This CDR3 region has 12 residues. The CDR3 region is CASSLTGQGLFF. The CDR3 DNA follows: TGTGCCAGCAGTTTGACAGGACAGGGTCTGTTCTTC.

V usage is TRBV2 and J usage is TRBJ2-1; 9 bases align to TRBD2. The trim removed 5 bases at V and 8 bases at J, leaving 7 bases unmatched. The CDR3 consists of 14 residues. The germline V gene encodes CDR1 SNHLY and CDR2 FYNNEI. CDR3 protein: CASSPGLAIDEQFF. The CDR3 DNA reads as TGTGCCAGCAGTCCGGGACTAGCAATCGATGAGCAGTTCTTC. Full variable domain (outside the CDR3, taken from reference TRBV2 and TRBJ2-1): EPEVTQTPSHQVTQMGQEVILRCVPISNHLYFYWYRQILGQKVEFLVSFYNNEISEKSEIFDDQFSVERPDGSNFTLKIRSTKLEDSAMYFCASSPGLAIDEQFFGPGTRLTVL.

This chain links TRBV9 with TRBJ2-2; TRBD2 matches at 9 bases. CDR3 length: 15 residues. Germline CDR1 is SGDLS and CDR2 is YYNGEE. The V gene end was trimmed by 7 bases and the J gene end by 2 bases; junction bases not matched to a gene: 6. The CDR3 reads CASGEGLANTGELFF. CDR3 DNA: TGTGCCAGCGGCGAGGGACTAGCTAACACCGGGGAGCTGTTTTTT.

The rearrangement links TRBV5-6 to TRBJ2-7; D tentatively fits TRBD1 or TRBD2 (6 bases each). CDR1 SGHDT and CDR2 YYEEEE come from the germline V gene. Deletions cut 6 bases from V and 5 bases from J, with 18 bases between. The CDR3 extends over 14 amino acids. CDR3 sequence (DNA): TGTGCCAGCAAGTCGGTCAGGGGCGGGAACGAGCAGTACTTC. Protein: CASKSVRGGNEQYF.

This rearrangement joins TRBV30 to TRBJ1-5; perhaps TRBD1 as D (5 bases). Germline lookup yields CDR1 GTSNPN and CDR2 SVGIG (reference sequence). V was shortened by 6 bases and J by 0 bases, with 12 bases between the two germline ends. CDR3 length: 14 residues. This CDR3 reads CACSGTASNQPQHF. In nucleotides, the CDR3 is TGTGCCTGCTCCGGGACGGCTAGCAATCAGCCCCAGCATTTT. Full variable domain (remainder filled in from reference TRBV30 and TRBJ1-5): SQTIHQWPATLVQPVGSPLSLECTVEGTSNPNLYWYRQAAGRGLQLLFYSVGIGQISSEVPQNLSASRPQDRQFILSSKKLLLSDSGFYLCACSGTASNQPQHFGDGTRLSIL.

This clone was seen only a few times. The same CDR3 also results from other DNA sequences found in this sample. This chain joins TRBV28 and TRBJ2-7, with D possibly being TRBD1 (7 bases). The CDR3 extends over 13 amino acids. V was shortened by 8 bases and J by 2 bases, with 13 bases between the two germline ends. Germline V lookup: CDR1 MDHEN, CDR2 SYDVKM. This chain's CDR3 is CASSVRGAYEQYF. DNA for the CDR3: TGTGCCAGCTCGGTCAGGGGGGCCTACGAGCAGTACTTC.

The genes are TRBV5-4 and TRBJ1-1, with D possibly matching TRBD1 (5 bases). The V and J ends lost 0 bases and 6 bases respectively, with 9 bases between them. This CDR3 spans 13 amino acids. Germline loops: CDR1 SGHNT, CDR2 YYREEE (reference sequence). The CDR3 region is CASSLDPGPEAFF. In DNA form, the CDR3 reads TGTGCCAGCAGCTTGGACCCAGGGCCTGAAGCTTTCTTT.

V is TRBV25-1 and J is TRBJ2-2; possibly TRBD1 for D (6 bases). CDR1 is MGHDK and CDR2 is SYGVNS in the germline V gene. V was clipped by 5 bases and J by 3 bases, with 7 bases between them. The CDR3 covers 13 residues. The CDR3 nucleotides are TGTGCCAGCAGTTGGACAGACACCGGGGAGCTGTTTTTT. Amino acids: CASSWTDTGELFF.

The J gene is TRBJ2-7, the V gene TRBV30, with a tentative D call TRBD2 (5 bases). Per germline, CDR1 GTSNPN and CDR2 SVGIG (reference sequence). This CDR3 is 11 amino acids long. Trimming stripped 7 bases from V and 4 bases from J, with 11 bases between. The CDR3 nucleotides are TGTGCCTCGAACCGGGGTTACGAGCAGTACTTC. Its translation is CASNRGYEQYF.

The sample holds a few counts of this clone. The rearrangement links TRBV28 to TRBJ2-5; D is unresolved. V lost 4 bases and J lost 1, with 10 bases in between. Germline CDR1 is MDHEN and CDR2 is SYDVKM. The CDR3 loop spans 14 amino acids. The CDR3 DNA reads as TGTGCCAGCAGTTCCCGACGGATCCAAGAGACCCAGTACTTC. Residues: CASSSRRIQETQYF. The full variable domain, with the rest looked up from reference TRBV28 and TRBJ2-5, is DVKVTQSSRYLVKRTGEKVFLECVQDMDHENMFWYRQDPGLGLRLIYFSYDVKMKEKGDIPEGYSVSREKKERFSLILESASTNQTSMYLCASSSRRIQETQYFGPGTRLLVL.

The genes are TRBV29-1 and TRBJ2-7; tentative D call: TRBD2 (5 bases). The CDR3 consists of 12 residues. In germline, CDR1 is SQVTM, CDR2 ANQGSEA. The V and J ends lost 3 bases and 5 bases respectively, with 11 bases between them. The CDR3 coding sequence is TGCAGCGTTGATACTGGGAGCGACGAGCAGTACTTC. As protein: CSVDTGSDEQYF.

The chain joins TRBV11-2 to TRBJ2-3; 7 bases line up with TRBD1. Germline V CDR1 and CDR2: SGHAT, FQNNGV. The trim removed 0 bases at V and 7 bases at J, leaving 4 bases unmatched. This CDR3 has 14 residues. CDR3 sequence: CASSLDLGQYTQYF. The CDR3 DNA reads TGTGCCAGCAGCTTAGACCTGGGACAGTATACGCAGTATTTT. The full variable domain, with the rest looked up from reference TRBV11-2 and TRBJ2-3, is EAGVAQSPRYKIIEKRQSVAFWCNPISGHATLYWYQQILGQGPKLLIQFQNNGVVDDSQLPKDRFSAERLKGVDSTLKIQPAKLEDSAVYLCASSLDLGQYTQYFGPGTRLTVL.

In DNA form, the CDR3 reads TGTGCCAGCAGCCGGCTGGAGTCAACTAATGAAAAACTGTTTTTT. It yields the protein CASSRLESTNEKLFF. The chain is built from TRBV7-8 and TRBJ1-4; D is unclear. The germline CDR1 and CDR2 sequences are SGHVS and FQNEAQ. The length of the CDR3 is 15 residues. V shed 5 bases and J shed 0 bases, with 10 bases lying between them.

CDR3 in DNA: TGCAGCGTAGGAGACTCGCCTGGGGATGGCTACACCTTC. Its protein product is CSVGDSPGDGYTF. The chain couples TRBV29-1 to TRBJ1-2, with D hard to call. The germline V gene has CDR1 SQVTM and CDR2 ANQGSEA. The CDR3 runs 13 residues. V lost 6 bases to trimming and J lost 6 bases, with 17 bases between them. The entire variable domain, with the rest obtained from reference TRBV29-1 and TRBJ1-2, is as follows: SAVISQKPSRDICQRGTSLTIQCQVDSQVTMMFWYRQQPGQSLTLIATANQGSEATYESGFVIDKFPISRPNLTFSTLTVSNMSPEDSSIYLCSVGDSPGDGYTFGSGTRLTVV.

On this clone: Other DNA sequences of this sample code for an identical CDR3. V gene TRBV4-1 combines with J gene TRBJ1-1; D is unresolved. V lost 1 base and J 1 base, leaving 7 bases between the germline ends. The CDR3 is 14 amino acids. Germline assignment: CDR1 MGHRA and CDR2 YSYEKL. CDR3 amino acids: CASSQAGGNTEAFF. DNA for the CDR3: TGCGCCAGCAGCCAAGCGGGAGGGAACACTGAAGCTTTCTTT.

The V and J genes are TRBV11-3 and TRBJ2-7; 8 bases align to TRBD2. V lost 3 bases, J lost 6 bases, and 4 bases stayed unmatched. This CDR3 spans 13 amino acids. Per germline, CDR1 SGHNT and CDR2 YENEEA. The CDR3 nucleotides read TGTGCCAGCAGCTTGGGGACTAGGACCGAGCAGTACTTC. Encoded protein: CASSLGTRTEQYF.

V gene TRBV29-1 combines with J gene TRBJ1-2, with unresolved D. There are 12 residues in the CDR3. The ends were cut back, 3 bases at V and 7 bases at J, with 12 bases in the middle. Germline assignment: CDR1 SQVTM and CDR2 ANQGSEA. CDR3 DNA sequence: TGCAGCGTTGATTTCGGCAGCGCTGGCTACACCTTC. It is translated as CSVDFGSAGYTF.